This TCR beta chain was captured by sequencing in a study of cytomegalovirus exposure and HLA in healthy donors. Looking at the study overall: The 120 validation repertoires, a later analysis reported, used the same platform as the approximately 650 first-cohort repertoires.

From germline, CDR1 is SGHVS and CDR2 FQNEAQ. The CDR3 is 16 residues long. V was clipped by 0 bases and J by 4 bases; unmatched bases: 7. Libraries were prepared by immunoSEQ multiplex PCR; TCRdb keeps only in-frame clonotypes and omits some of them. The table records under 100,000 clones, 96% of them present only once. Sequenced material: PBMCs. The V gene is TRBV7-8, the J gene TRBJ1-2; 8 bases are shared with TRBD1. This receptor was obtained from a man aged 18-30 years in good health and CMV-seronegative. CDR3 sequence (DNA): TGTGCCAGCAGCTTAGCGTGGACAGGGCTGGCCTATGGCTACACCTTC. Amino acids: CASSLAWTGLAYGYTF. The variable domain in full, completed from reference TRBV7-8 and TRBJ1-2, reads GAGVSQSPRYKVAKRGQDVALRCDPISGHVSLFWYQQALGQGPEFLTYFQNEAQLDKSGLPSDRFFAERPEGSVSTLKIQRTQQEDSAVYLCASSLAWTGLAYGYTFGSGTRLTVV.